Described below is a single T cell receptor (beta chain) sequence and its context. These data come from a study of T cell changes during pregnancy in multiple sclerosis. Libraries were prepared by immunoSEQ multiplex PCR; TCRdb keeps only in-frame clonotypes and omits some of them. The sample lists 40,000 to 55,000 clones, roughly 87% seen once, with approximately 1.2% in the top ten. V was clipped by 4 bases and J by 2 bases; unmatched bases: 12. The CDR3 length is 17 residues. The germline V gene encodes CDR1 KGHSH and CDR2 LQKENI. This sequence originates from a female donor with multiple sclerosis, enrolled in a pregnancy study. Sequenced here: CD4+ T cells from peripheral blood mononuclear cells, sampled after pregnancy. The chain couples TRBV18 to TRBJ2-3, with 7 bases that match TRBD2. The CDR3 protein is CASSLRLARDNTDTQYF. The CDR3 DNA is TGTGCCAGCTCACTCAGACTAGCTCGCGATAACACAGATACGCAGTATTTT.